The clone carrying this T cell receptor beta chain came up many times. Its antigen is as yet unknown. This specimen belongs to a study of response to subunit inactivated influenza vaccine. The V end was cut by 4 bases, the J end by 4 bases, with 6 bases between. CDR1 and CDR2 from the germline V gene are SGHTA and FQGTGA. There are 12 residues in the CDR3. TCRdb re-analysed the RT-PCR reads in MiXCR, keeping a single row per CDR3 protein. The sample includes 600,000 to 850,000 distinct CDR3 sequences, around 13% of them seen just once. Notes on the study in general: With each seasonal influenza vaccination, the authors suggested, few new T cells are recruited.

This clonotype originated in a man aged 45 to 65 who received an inactivated influenza vaccine. The starting material was PBMCs from blood, obtained around two weeks before vaccination. The chain is built from TRBV7-3 and TRBJ2-3; D is uncertain. CDR3 loop: CASSSTPDTQYF. CDR3 DNA sequence: TGTGCCAGCAGCTCGACCCCAGATACGCAGTATTTT.